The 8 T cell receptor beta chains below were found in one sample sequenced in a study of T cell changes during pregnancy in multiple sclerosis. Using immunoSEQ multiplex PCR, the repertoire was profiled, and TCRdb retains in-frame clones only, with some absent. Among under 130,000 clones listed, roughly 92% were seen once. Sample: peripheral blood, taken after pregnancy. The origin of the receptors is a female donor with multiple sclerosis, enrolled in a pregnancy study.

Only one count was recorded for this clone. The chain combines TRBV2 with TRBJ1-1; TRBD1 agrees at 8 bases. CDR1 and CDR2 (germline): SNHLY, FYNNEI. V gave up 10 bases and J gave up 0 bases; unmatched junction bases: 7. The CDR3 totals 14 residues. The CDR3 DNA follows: TGTGCCACCCACAGGGGGGGGATGAACACTGAAGCTTTCTTT. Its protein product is CATHRGGMNTEAFF.

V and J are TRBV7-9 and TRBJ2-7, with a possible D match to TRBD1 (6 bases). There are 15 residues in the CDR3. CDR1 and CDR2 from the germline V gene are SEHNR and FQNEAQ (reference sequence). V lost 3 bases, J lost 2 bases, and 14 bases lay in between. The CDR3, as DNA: TGTGCCAGCAGCTTCGCCGGGACAATAGCCTACGAGCAGTACTTC. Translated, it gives CASSFAGTIAYEQYF.

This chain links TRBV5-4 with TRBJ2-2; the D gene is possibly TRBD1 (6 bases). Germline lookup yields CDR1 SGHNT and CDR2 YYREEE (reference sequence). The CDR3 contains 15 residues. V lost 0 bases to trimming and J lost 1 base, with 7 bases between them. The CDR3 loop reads CASSLEQGNTGELFF. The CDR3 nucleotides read TGTGCCAGCAGCTTGGAACAGGGGAACACCGGGGAGCTGTTTTTT.

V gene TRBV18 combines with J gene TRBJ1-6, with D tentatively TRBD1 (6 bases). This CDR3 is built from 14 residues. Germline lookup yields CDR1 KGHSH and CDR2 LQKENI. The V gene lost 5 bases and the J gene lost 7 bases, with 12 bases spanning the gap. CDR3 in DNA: TGTGCCAGCTCAAGTCAGGGGCTGAATTCACCCCTCCACTTT. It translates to CASSSQGLNSPLHF.

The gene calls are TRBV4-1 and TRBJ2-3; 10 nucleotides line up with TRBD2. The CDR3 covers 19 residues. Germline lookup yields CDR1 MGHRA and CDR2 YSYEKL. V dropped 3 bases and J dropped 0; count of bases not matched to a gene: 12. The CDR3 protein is CASSQDDSSGGLSTDTQYF. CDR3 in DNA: TGCGCCAGCAGCCAGGACGACAGTAGCGGGGGGCTTAGCACAGATACGCAGTATTTT.

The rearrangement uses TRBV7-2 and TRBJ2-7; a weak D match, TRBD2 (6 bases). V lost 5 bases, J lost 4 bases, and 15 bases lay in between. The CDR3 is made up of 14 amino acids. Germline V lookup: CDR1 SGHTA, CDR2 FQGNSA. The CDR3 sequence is CASSAYGGLYEQYF. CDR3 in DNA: TGTGCCAGCAGCGCCTACGGGGGTTTATACGAGCAGTACTTC.

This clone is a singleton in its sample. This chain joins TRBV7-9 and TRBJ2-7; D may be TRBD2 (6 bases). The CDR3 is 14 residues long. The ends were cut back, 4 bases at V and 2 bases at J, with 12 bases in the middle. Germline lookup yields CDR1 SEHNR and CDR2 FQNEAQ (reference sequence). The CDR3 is CASSSATGAYEQYF. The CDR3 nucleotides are TGTGCCAGCAGCTCCGCCACGGGGGCCTACGAGCAGTACTTC.

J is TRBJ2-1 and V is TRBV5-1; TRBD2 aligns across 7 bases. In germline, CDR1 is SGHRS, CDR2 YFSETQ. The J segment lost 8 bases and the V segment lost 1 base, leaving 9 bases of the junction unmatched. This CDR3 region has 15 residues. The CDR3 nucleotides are TGCGCCAGCAGCTTGTACGCGGGAGTCTTGGATGAGCAGTTCTTC. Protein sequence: CASSLYAGVLDEQFF.